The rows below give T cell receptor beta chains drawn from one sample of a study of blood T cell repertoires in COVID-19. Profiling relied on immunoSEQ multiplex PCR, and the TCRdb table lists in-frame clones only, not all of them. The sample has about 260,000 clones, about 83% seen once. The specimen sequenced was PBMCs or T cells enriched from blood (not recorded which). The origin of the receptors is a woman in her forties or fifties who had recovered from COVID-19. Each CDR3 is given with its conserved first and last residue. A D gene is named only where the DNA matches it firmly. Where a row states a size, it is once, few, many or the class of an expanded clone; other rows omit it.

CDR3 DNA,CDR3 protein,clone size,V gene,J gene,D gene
TGCAGTCCTGGACAGGGGGAGACCCAGTACTTC,CSPGQGETQYF,NA,TRBV20-1,TRBJ2-5,TRBD1
TGCGCCAGCAGCTTGACAGGGCTCTTAGGAGATACGCAGTATTTT,CASSLTGLLGDTQYF,NA,TRBV5-1,TRBJ2-3,NA
TGTGCCAGCAGTTTATACGGACTAGCGTCGAGCTCCTACGAGCAGTACTTC,CASSLYGLASSSYEQYF,NA,TRBV27,TRBJ2-7,TRBD2
TGTGCCAGCAGCTTAGGAGACAGGGGCTACACCTTC,CASSLGDRGYTF,NA,TRBV7-9,TRBJ1-2,NA
TGTGCCAGCAGCTTAGATTACCGAGGAACTGAAGCTTTCTTT,CASSLDYRGTEAFF,NA,TRBV11-2,TRBJ1-1,NA
TGTGCCAGCAGCCGAACAGGGGTAACTGAAGCTTTCTTT,CASSRTGVTEAFF,once,TRBV7-3,TRBJ1-1,TRBD1
TGTGCCAGCAGTCCCGACAGTAACTATGGCTACACCTTC,CASSPDSNYGYTF,NA,TRBV7-9,TRBJ1-2,NA
TGTGCCAGCAGGTCGGACAGGTCCTACGAGCAGTACTTC,CASRSDRSYEQYF,once,TRBV7-2,TRBJ2-7,TRBD1
TGTGCCAGCAGCTCTGGAGCCGGGACTAGTTTGTACGAGCAGTACTTC,CASSSGAGTSLYEQYF,NA,TRBV7-2,TRBJ2-7,TRBD2
TGCGCCAGCAGCCCACGGGACAGGGGGCTCGCTGAGCAGTTCTTC,CASSPRDRGLAEQFF,NA,TRBV4-3,TRBJ2-1,TRBD1
TGTGCCAGCAGTTCCGGAGGGGGACTAGCGTTGAATGAGCAGTTCTTC,CASSSGGGLALNEQFF,NA,TRBV5-4,TRBJ2-1,TRBD2
TGTGCCAGCAGCCGGGACAGATACGAGCAGTACTTC,CASSRDRYEQYF,NA,TRBV7-8,TRBJ2-7,TRBD1
TGTGCCAGCAGCCGCCGACTAGAGGCTGTCGCAGATACGCAGTATTTT,CASSRRLEAVADTQYF,NA,TRBV13,TRBJ2-3,NA
TGTGCCAGCAGCCAATTGACAGGGGGCATCTATGGCTACACCTTC,CASSQLTGGIYGYTF,few,TRBV16,TRBJ1-2,TRBD1
TGTGCCAGCAGTGAGAGCAGGGTGGTTGGCTACACCTTC,CASSESRVVGYTF,NA,TRBV6-1,TRBJ1-2,NA
TGCGCCAGCAGCCGGTCTAGGGAGGGAAATACGCAGTATTTT,CASSRSREGNTQYF,NA,TRBV4-3,TRBJ2-3,TRBD2
TGTGCCACCAGCCCTACAGGGGCTTACGAGCAGTACTTC,CATSPTGAYEQYF,NA,TRBV24-1,TRBJ2-7,TRBD1
TGTGCCACCAGTGGCCCTAGTGGGACAGGTCTATCCGAGCAGTACTTC,CATSGPSGTGLSEQYF,few,TRBV24-1,TRBJ2-7,TRBD1
TGTGCTAGTGCAACGGGGACAGATACGCAGTATTTT,CASATGTDTQYF,NA,TRBV12-5,TRBJ2-3,NA
TGCAGCGCTACGAGATCAGGGGCCAACTATGGCTACACCTTC,CSATRSGANYGYTF,NA,TRBV29-1,TRBJ1-2,NA
TGTGCCAGCCTTCCGGGACAGGGCGTCTACGAGCAGTACTTC,CASLPGQGVYEQYF,NA,TRBV18,TRBJ2-7,TRBD1
TGTGCCAGCAGCCAGGGACTCTCCTACAATGAGCAGTTCTTC,CASSQGLSYNEQFF,NA,TRBV3-1/TRBV3-2,TRBJ2-1,NA
TGTGCCAGCACATCTTACAGGACAGCCAACACCGGGGAGCTGTTTTTT,CASTSYRTANTGELFF,NA,TRBV7-2,TRBJ2-2,NA
TGTGCCAGCAGCAAAGTGAGAGCGGGGGTGTACAATGAGCAGTTCTTC,CASSKVRAGVYNEQFF,NA,TRBV21-1,TRBJ2-1,NA
TGTGCCAGCAGTGAATGGGCAGGGTATGGCTACACCTTC,CASSEWAGYGYTF,NA,TRBV2,TRBJ1-2,NA
TGCGCCAGCAGTCCATTTGATCAGCCCCAGCATTTT,CASSPFDQPQHF,once,TRBV23-1,TRBJ1-5,NA
TGTGCCAGCAGTTCCCCTCACAATGGCTACACCTTC,CASSSPHNGYTF,NA,TRBV27,TRBJ1-2,NA
TGTGCCAGCTCACCCGTTTCGGGTTCCAATGAGCAGTTCTTC,CASSPVSGSNEQFF,NA,TRBV18,TRBJ2-1,NA
TGTGCCAGCAGCCCCCGGGCAGGGAGGGCCACTGAAGCTTTCTTT,CASSPRAGRATEAFF,NA,TRBV7-3,TRBJ1-1,NA
TGTGCCAGCAGCCCACAGGGGCGCGGCTATGGCTACACCTTC,CASSPQGRGYGYTF,NA,TRBV7-8,TRBJ1-2,TRBD1
TGTGCCACAAGCTCGGGCACTGAAGCTTTCTTT,CATSSGTEAFF,NA,TRBV2,TRBJ1-1,NA
TGTGCCAGCAAGGGACTAGCGGCCACAGATACGCAGTATTTT,CASKGLAATDTQYF,NA,TRBV27,TRBJ2-3,TRBD2
TGTGCCAGTAGGGGCGGGGGCACCTACAATGAGCAGTTCTTC,CASRGGGTYNEQFF,NA,TRBV19,TRBJ2-1,NA
TGCGCCAGCAGCCAAGGGGGGCGGACAGGGGGCTATGAGCAGTTCTTC,CASSQGGRTGGYEQFF,NA,TRBV4-3,TRBJ2-1,TRBD1
TGCAGCGTTGACGAACGGGGGGACAGGGAGGAACTGTTTTTT,CSVDERGDREELFF,NA,TRBV29-1,TRBJ1-4,TRBD1
TGCGCCAGCAGCTCAGACAGGGTGAAATCTTCACCCCTCCACTTT,CASSSDRVKSSPLHF,once,TRBV5-1,TRBJ1-6,TRBD1
TGTGCCAGCCGGCTGGGAGGGGTGAACACTGAAGCTTTCTTT,CASRLGGVNTEAFF,NA,TRBV6-5,TRBJ1-1,NA
TGCGCCAGCAGTCGCAGGGGCCATGAGCAGTTCTTC,CASSRRGHEQFF,NA,TRBV23-1,TRBJ2-1,NA
TGTGCCAGCAGTTTATGGCCCAGCGGGGGAGAGACCCAGTACTTC,CASSLWPSGGETQYF,NA,TRBV27,TRBJ2-5,TRBD2
TGTGCCAGCAGCTTAGTAGCGGGAAGCTCCTACAATGAGCAGTTCTTC,CASSLVAGSSYNEQFF,NA,TRBV7-2,TRBJ2-1,TRBD2
TGCGCCAGCAGCCAGCGGGTCGTAGCGGGGGGGAACACCGGGGAGCTGTTTTTT,CASSQRVVAGGNTGELFF,NA,TRBV4-1,TRBJ2-2,TRBD2
TGTGCCTGGAGTGGGGGGGGCTTTCAGCCCCAGCATTTT,CAWSGGGFQPQHF,NA,TRBV30,TRBJ1-5,NA
TGTGCCAGCAGTCGGACAGGGCGTAGCTCCTATAATTCACCCCTCCACTTT,CASSRTGRSSYNSPLHF,NA,TRBV28,TRBJ1-6,TRBD1
TGTGCCAGCAGCCTCGACAGTAACCAAGAGACCCAGTACTTC,CASSLDSNQETQYF,NA,TRBV5-4,TRBJ2-5,NA
TGCGCCAGCATCCCAGATAAGCTCCTCTGGGGCCCCTCTGGAAACACCATATATTTT,CASIPDKLLWGPSGNTIYF,once,TRBV10-1,TRBJ1-3,NA
TGTGCCAGTACCCCAGGGGCGGGTAGGTATGGCTACACCTTC,CASTPGAGRYGYTF,NA,TRBV19,TRBJ1-2,NA
TGTGCCAGCAGCTTAATGAACGGGATTGAACAGTACTTC,CASSLMNGIEQYF,NA,TRBV11-1,TRBJ2-7,NA
TGTGCCAGTAGTAAGGGGTCCTACTATGGCTACACCTTC,CASSKGSYYGYTF,many,TRBV19,TRBJ1-2,NA
TGTGCCAGCAGTTTCCGAGGAGCAACTAATGAAAAACTGTTTTTT,CASSFRGATNEKLFF,NA,TRBV27,TRBJ1-4,NA
TGTGCCAGCACCGGACAGGGGGCTGGTTATGGCTACACCTTC,CASTGQGAGYGYTF,NA,TRBV7-2,TRBJ1-2,TRBD1
TGTGCCACCGCTACAGGGAGCACAGATACGCAGTATTTT,CATATGSTDTQYF,NA,TRBV24-1,TRBJ2-3,NA